Listed here are 22 T cell receptor beta chains from one sample, sequenced in a study of T cell repertoires in cytomegalovirus infection. TCRdb reprocessed the reads via MiXCR and lists one record per CDR3 protein. The sample has almost 300,000 distinct CDR3 sequences, roughly a tenth seen once; the top ten hold 2% to 3%. The material sequenced was PBMCs. The receptors were gathered from a human donor in good health (CMV status not recorded). Some clones in this sample may be carry-over from other donors' samples.

Many counts were recorded for this clonotype. The junction departs from the called germline gene at one end, perhaps through a read error. The chain joins TRBV19 to TRBJ2-1; maybe TRBD1 (6 bases). CDR1 is LNHDA and CDR2 is SQIVND in the germline V gene (reference sequence). The CDR3 is made up of 15 amino acids. CDR3 region: CASSRVGAGTYEQFF. The DNA of the CDR3 is TGTGCGAGTAGTAGAGTTGGGGCAGGGACATATGAGCAGTTCTTC.

This clonotype occurred many times. V usage is TRBV6-2 or TRBV6-3 and J usage is TRBJ2-7; D possibly corresponds to TRBD2 (5 bases). In germline, CDR1 is MNHEY, CDR2 SVGEGT. V was pared by 6 bases and J by 2 bases, with 11 bases between. The CDR3 has 13 amino acids. The chain's CDR3 is CASRGGLPYEQYV. The CDR3 coding sequence is TGTGCCAGCAGAGGCGGACTTCCCTACGAGCAGTACGTC.

As DNA, the CDR3 is TGCAGTGCAGTACTAGCGGGGAAAGAGACCCAGTACTTC. Protein: CSAVLAGKETQYF. The J gene is TRBJ2-5, the V gene TRBV20-1; 10 nucleotides agree with TRBD2. The germline V gene encodes CDR1 DFQATT and CDR2 SNEGSKA (reference sequence). Trimming cost V 6 bases and J 3 bases; bases outside gene matches: 4. This CDR3 contains 13 residues.

The V and J genes are TRBV5-1 and TRBJ2-7; D possibly corresponds to TRBD1 (6 bases). The V end lost 4 bases, the J end lost 0 bases, and 8 bases lay between the germline ends. Germline V lookup: CDR1 SGHRS, CDR2 YFSETQ. The CDR3 runs to 13 residues. The CDR3 DNA reads as TGCGCCAGCAGCCGGACAGACTCCTACGAGCAGTACTTC. Translation: CASSRTDSYEQYF.

The chain combines TRBV11-1 with TRBJ1-1; 9 bases line up with TRBD1. The length of the CDR3 is 15 residues. The germline CDR1 and CDR2 sequences are SGHAT and FQDESV (reference sequence). The V segment lost 4 bases and the J segment 5 bases; nucleotides outside the gene matches: 8. Written as DNA, the CDR3 is TGTGCCAGCAGCTCCACAGGGGGCCGGAGGACTGAAGCTTTCTTT. The encoded protein is CASSSTGGRRTEAFF.

This clonotype has at least ten counts. V usage is TRBV19 and J usage is TRBJ2-1, with D unresolved. Germline CDR1 reads LNHDA; CDR2 reads SQIVND (reference sequence). This CDR3 region has 17 residues. V was clipped by 2 bases and J by 0 bases, with 14 bases between them. CDR3 in amino acids: CASSIMAGPSSYNEQFF. CDR3 nucleotides: TGTGCCAGTAGTATAATGGCAGGCCCGAGCTCCTACAATGAGCAGTTCTTC.

This clonotype came up many times. V and J are TRBV2 and TRBJ1-6, with TRBD1 matching 8 bases. Germline lookup yields CDR1 SNHLY and CDR2 FYNNEI. The J segment lost 7 bases and the V segment lost 2 bases, leaving 4 bases of the junction unmatched. The CDR3 length is 15 residues. The CDR3 sequence is CASSEIGDRNSPLHF. CDR3 sequence (DNA): TGTGCCAGCAGTGAAATAGGGGACAGGAATTCACCCCTCCACTTT.

This clonotype was detected many times. The chain joins TRBV10-3 to TRBJ2-6, with D hard to call. CDR1 is ENHRY, CDR2 SYGVKD, per germline. V gave up 7 bases and J gave up 0 bases, with 4 bases separating them. The CDR3 spans 13 residues. CDR3: CAIKSSGANVLTF. CDR3 in DNA: TGTGCCATCAAGTCCTCTGGGGCCAACGTCCTGACTTTC.

This clonotype was seen repeatedly, ten times or more. The V call is TRBV7-9, the J call TRBJ2-3; tentative D call: TRBD2 (6 bases). V was pared by 4 bases and J by 1 base, with 15 bases between. The CDR3 runs 16 residues. In germline, CDR1 is SEHNR, CDR2 FQNEAQ (reference sequence). The CDR3 nucleotides read TGTGCCAGCAGCTACCCGGGACTGCAGGGCACAGATACGCAGTATTTT. Residues: CASSYPGLQGTDTQYF.

The CDR3 sequence is CASSLVGSETQYF. In nucleotides, the CDR3 is TGTGCCAGCAGCTTAGTTGGGAGCGAGACCCAGTACTTC. The rearrangement links TRBV11-2 to TRBJ2-5; possible D gene TRBD2, 5 bases. From germline, CDR1 is SGHAT and CDR2 FQNNGV. Trimming stripped 1 base from V and 5 bases from J, with 8 bases between. This CDR3 region has 13 residues.

This clonotype was seen many times. The V and J genes are TRBV7-2 and TRBJ2-2; 8 nucleotides agree with TRBD2. Germline assignment: CDR1 SGHTA and CDR2 FQGNSA. This CDR3 contains 17 residues. After removal of 5 bases from V and 4 bases from J, the junction contained 12 bases not matched to a gene. CDR3 in DNA: TGTGCCAGCAGCCCCCGGGCCAGCGGGGGCCTCACCGGGGAGCTGTTTTTT. Its translation is CASSPRASGGLTGELFF.

This clonotype has at least ten counts. CDR3 region: CSVEGKGYTGELFF. The CDR3 coding sequence is TGCAGCGTCGAGGGCAAGGGGTACACCGGGGAGCTGTTTTTT. V is TRBV29-1 and J is TRBJ2-2, with D possibly being TRBD1 or TRBD2 (5 bases each). The CDR3 loop spans 14 amino acids. V was pared by 6 bases and J by 3 bases, with 14 bases between. Germline CDR1 is SQVTM and CDR2 is ANQGSEA.

At least ten counts were recorded for this clonotype. The chain combines TRBV12-3 or TRBV12-4 with TRBJ1-1, with D unresolved. Trimming cost V 6 bases and J 5 bases, with 10 bases left between them. CDR3 length: 12 amino acids. In DNA, the CDR3 is TGTGCCAGCAGCTTCGTGGGGACTGAAGCTTTCTTT. It codes for CASSFVGTEAFF.

This clonotype was recorded many times. The J gene is TRBJ2-7, the V gene TRBV28; a weak D match, TRBD1 (5 bases). Germline CDR1 is MDHEN and CDR2 is SYDVKM. The CDR3 sequence is 13 residues long. V was pared by 3 bases and J by 3 bases, with 9 bases between. The DNA for the CDR3 is TGTGCCAGCAGTTTGGGCAGGGTCTACGAGCAGTACGTC. This gives the protein CASSLGRVYEQYV.

This clonotype showed up many times. V is TRBV7-2 and J is TRBJ1-3; tentative D call: TRBD1 (6 bases). CDR1 is SGHTA and CDR2 is FQGNSA in the germline V gene. The CDR3 sequence is 14 residues long. Trimming took off 7 bases at V and 3 bases at J, with 13 bases between the two ends. CDR3: CASNFRGDGNTIYF. CDR3 DNA sequence: TGTGCCAGCAATTTCAGGGGAGATGGAAACACCATATATTTT.

This clonotype was picked up many times. This sequence joins TRBV20-1 and TRBJ1-2; 9 bases line up with TRBD1. CDR1 is DFQATT, CDR2 SNEGSKA, per germline (reference sequence). The CDR3 covers 14 residues. V was pared by 3 bases and J by 6 bases, with 8 bases of the junction left unmatched. The CDR3 sequence: CSASTGGSTNGYTF. CDR3 nucleotide sequence: TGCAGTGCTAGTACAGGGGGCTCGACTAATGGCTACACCTTC.

J is TRBJ2-1 and V is TRBV20-1; no definite D call. V was cut by 5 bases and J by 2 bases, with 16 bases left in between. The CDR3 is made up of 15 amino acids. From germline, CDR1 is DFQATT and CDR2 SNEGSKA (reference sequence). This chain's CDR3 is CSAVELKGAYNEQFF. The CDR3 DNA follows: TGCAGTGCTGTCGAGCTAAAGGGTGCCTACAATGAGCAGTTCTTC.

This clonotype was counted a few times. The genes are TRBV7-9 and TRBJ1-4; D is unresolved. The ends were cut back, 7 bases at V and 0 bases at J, with 9 bases in the middle. There are 14 residues in the CDR3. Germline CDR1 reads SEHNR; CDR2 reads FQNEAQ (reference sequence). This CDR3 is CASKEGATNEKLFF. CDR3 in DNA: TGTGCCAGCAAGGAGGGAGCAACTAATGAAAAACTGTTTTTT.

This clonotype has ten or more counts. V is TRBV7-6 and J is TRBJ2-7; 7 bases map to TRBD1. V was pared by 3 bases and J by 2 bases, with 7 bases of the junction left unmatched. Germline V CDR1 and CDR2: SGHVS, FNYEAQ. The CDR3 covers 15 residues. DNA of the CDR3: TGTGCCAGCAGCTTCCGACAGGGCCTTCCCTACGAGCAGTACTTC. Protein product: CASSFRQGLPYEQYF.

This clonotype appeared many times. The chain employs TRBV5-6 and TRBJ2-6, with D possibly matching TRBD2 (5 bases). CDR3 length equals 15 residues. Germline V gives CDR1 SGHDT, CDR2 YYEEEE. The germline V and J ends were trimmed by 4 bases and 2 bases, with 10 bases remaining between them. The DNA for the CDR3 is TGTGCCAGCAGCCCGGACGGGGCTGGGGCCAACGTCCTGACTTTC. This translates into CASSPDGAGANVLTF.

This clonotype was seen at least ten times. The J gene is TRBJ1-1, the V gene TRBV15, with a weak D call TRBD1 (6 bases). CDR1 LNHNV and CDR2 YYDKDF come from the germline V gene (reference sequence). The V and J ends lost 4 bases and 5 bases respectively, with 14 bases between them. This CDR3 contains 14 residues. The CDR3 DNA follows: TGTGCCACCAGCAAGGGGGGTGGGAGGACTGAAGCTTTCTTT. Its protein is CATSKGGGRTEAFF. The whole variable domain, filled in from reference TRBV15 and TRBJ1-1, reads DAMVIQNPRYQVTQFGKPVTLSCSQTLNHNVMYWYQQKSSQAPKLLFHYYDKDFNNEADTPDNFQSRRPNTSFCFLDIRSPGLGDTAMYLCATSKGGGRTEAFFGQGTRLTVV.

This clonotype was observed at least ten times. The CDR3 DNA reads TGTGCCAGCAGCGATTATTATGCAGATACGCAGTATTTT. Its protein is CASSDYYADTQYF. V gene TRBV7-3 combines with J gene TRBJ2-3; unclear D gene. Germline assignment: CDR1 SGHTA and CDR2 FQGTGA. With 5 bases removed from V and 4 bases from J, the gap between germline ends came to 10 bases. The CDR3 length is 13 residues. Full variable domain (missing parts from reference TRBV7-3 and TRBJ2-3): GAGVSQTPSNKVTEKGKYVELRCDPISGHTALYWYRQSLGQGPEFLIYFQGTGAADDSGLPNDRFFAVRPEGSVSTLKIQRTERGDSAVYLCASSDYYADTQYFGPGTRLTVL.